These T cell receptor beta chains were read from a single sample in a study of blood T cell repertoires in COVID-19. Sequencing used immunoSEQ multiplex PCR; TCRdb keeps in-frame clones, though not all of them. Here the sample spans around 190,000 clones, roughly 86% being singletons. Sequencing was done on a sample of peripheral blood. Receptors originate from a man aged 18 to 29 with active or convalescent COVID-19. Each CDR3 is given with its conserved first and last residue. A D gene is named only where the DNA matches it firmly. Expanded clones are given a class, and other clones once, few, many or no size at all.

D gene	V gene	J gene	clone size	CDR3 DNA	CDR3 protein
TRBD2	TRBV19	TRBJ2-7	.	TGTGCCAGTAGTATAGAGGGAGGGGACGAGCAGTACTTC	CASSIEGGDEQYF
TRBD1	TRBV18	TRBJ2-2	.	TGTGCCAGCTCACCAGGACAGGGGAACACCGGGGAGCTGTTTTTT	CASSPGQGNTGELFF
TRBD1	TRBV27	TRBJ2-2	many	TGTGCCAGCACTAAAGGACAGGACCCGAACACCGGGGAGCTGTTTTTT	CASTKGQDPNTGELFF
TRBD1	TRBV11-2	TRBJ2-2	.	TGTGCCAGCAGCTTGAGGGGGACAGGGGACACCGGGGAGCTGTTTTTT	CASSLRGTGDTGELFF
TRBD1	TRBV7-2	TRBJ1-2	few	TGTGCCAGCAGCTCATACAGGGGGCTCAACTATGGCTACACCTTC	CASSSYRGLNYGYTF
.	TRBV9	TRBJ1-1	.	TGTGCCAGCAGCGTAGATGGCAGGGTTTATGACACTGAAGCTTTCTTT	CASSVDGRVYDTEAFF
.	TRBV7-2	TRBJ2-7	.	TGTGCCAGCAGCTTAGGGACAGCCACCTACGAGCAGTACTTC	CASSLGTATYEQYF
.	TRBV4-1	TRBJ1-2	.	TGCGCCAGCAGCCAAGACCCGCCCGGGGGCTACACCTTC	CASSQDPPGGYTF
.	TRBV10-3	TRBJ1-1	.	TGTGCCATCAGTGAACCGGGTGGAACTGAAGCTTTCTTT	CAISEPGGTEAFF
TRBD1	TRBV14	TRBJ1-1	.	TGTGCCAGCAGCCAAGGCAGGGGGTGGGTGAACACTGAAGCTTTCTTT	CASSQGRGWVNTEAFF
.	TRBV30	TRBJ1-1	.	TGTGCCTGGAGTGCCCGTCACACTGAAGCTTTCTTT	CAWSARHTEAFF
TRBD1	TRBV5-1	TRBJ1-1	.	TGCGCCAGCAGCATCCGGGACAGGGCCACTGAAGCTTTCTTT	CASSIRDRATEAFF
.	TRBV7-9	TRBJ1-3	.	TGTGCCAGCAGCCCAACTTTCTCTGGAAACACCATATATTTT	CASSPTFSGNTIYF
TRBD1	TRBV5-4	TRBJ2-7	.	TGTGCCAGCAACCCGGGACAGGGCAGAAACGAGCAGTACTTC	CASNPGQGRNEQYF
TRBD1	TRBV5-4	TRBJ1-6	.	TGTGCCAGCAGCGGGGACAGGGAGGATTCACCCCTCCACTTT	CASSGDREDSPLHF
.	TRBV7-9	TRBJ1-6	.	TGTGCCTCCTCCGGGAGTAAGAATTCACCCCTCCACTTT	CASSGSKNSPLHF
TRBD2	TRBV13	TRBJ2-7	.	TGTGCCAGCAGCCTCCGGACTAGCGGGCCCGGGGGGAACGAGCAGTACTTC	CASSLRTSGPGGNEQYF
TRBD1	TRBV15	TRBJ2-3	.	TGTGCCACCAGCAGAGACAGGGGGCGCCGGTATTTT	CATSRDRGRRYF
.	TRBV30	TRBJ1-1	.	TGTGCCTTAACAGGGAGAATGAACACTGAAGCTTTCTTT	CALTGRMNTEAFF
.	TRBV10-3	TRBJ1-1	.	TGTGCCATCAGTGAGTCTTTGGGCGAGACGACTTTCTTT	CAISESLGETTFF
TRBD2	TRBV5-6	TRBJ2-2	once	TGTGCCAGCAGCGTTAGCGGGAGAAGCCGGGAGCTGTTTTTT	CASSVSGRSRELFF
.	TRBV29-1	TRBJ2-1	.	TGCAGCGTCGGAGACGTCGGGAATGAGCAGTTCTTC	CSVGDVGNEQFF
TRBD1	TRBV11-1	TRBJ2-7	.	TGTGCCAGCAGCCACCGGACAGGCTCCTACGAGCAGTACTTC	CASSHRTGSYEQYF
TRBD1	TRBV9	TRBJ1-2	.	TGTGCCAGCGGCGGGACAGATTTTAACTATGGCTACACCTTC	CASGGTDFNYGYTF
.	TRBV5-6	TRBJ1-5	few	TGTGCCAGCAGCATCGCGGGGGGCGCGAGCAATCAGCCCCAGCATTTT	CASSIAGGASNQPQHF
TRBD1	TRBV4-1	TRBJ2-7	.	TGCGCCAGCAGCCAAGATGCCCGGGACAGCTACGAGCAGTACTTC	CASSQDARDSYEQYF
TRBD1	TRBV7-8	TRBJ1-1	.	TGTGCCAGCAGCCCCGGGGGACAGGGACGAGCTTTCTTT	CASSPGGQGRAFF
.	TRBV27	TRBJ2-7	.	TGTGCCAGCAGTTCAATTTCGACAGGTTCCTACGAGCAGTACTTC	CASSSISTGSYEQYF
TRBD1	TRBV6-6	TRBJ1-2	.	TGTGCCAGCACGAACCGGGACAGGGGCTATGGCTACACCTTC	CASTNRDRGYGYTF
.	TRBV30	TRBJ2-3	.	TGTGCCTGGAGTGAGAAACAGGGTGGGACAGATACGCAGTATTTT	CAWSEKQGGTDTQYF
.	TRBV2	TRBJ1-5	.	TGTGCCAGCAGTAAGGGAGGGGAAGTTTCTCCCCAGCATTTT	CASSKGGEVSPQHF
.	TRBV7-9	TRBJ2-3	.	TGTGCCAGCAGCTTCTCCACAGATACGCAGTATTTT	CASSFSTDTQYF
.	TRBV6-1	TRBJ1-1	.	TGTGCCAGCAGTGAACGGGAGAGGGCTGAAGCTTTCTTT	CASSERERAEAFF
.	TRBV7-9	TRBJ2-2	.	TGTGCCAGCGCGGAGGGGATGACCGGGGAGCTGTTTTTT	CASAEGMTGELFF
TRBD2	TRBV7-6	TRBJ2-2	once	TGTGCCAGCAGCTCGACTAGCGGGGGACCCAACACCGGGGAGCTGTTTTTT	CASSSTSGGPNTGELFF
.	TRBV24-1	TRBJ2-7	.	TGTGCCAACCCTGGGTGCGCGGAAGAGACCTACGAGCAGTACTTC	CANPGCAEETYEQYF